This T cell receptor beta chain was obtained from a study of control samples from healthy donors and cancer patients. A note on this clone: This CDR3 is also generated by other DNA sequences in the sample.

The CDR3 totals 17 residues. V was trimmed by 8 bases and J by 7 bases, leaving 29 bases between them. Germline values: CDR1 MDHEN, CDR2 SYDVKM. The method was immunoSEQ multiplex PCR; TCRdb's version includes in-frame clones alone and lacks a portion of them. The sample contains roughly 160,000 clones, roughly 94% of which appear only once. The V and J genes are TRBV28 and TRBJ1-2; D is perhaps TRBD1 (6 bases). Sequencing input: PBMCs. The TCR was taken from a man in his fifties or sixties with colorectal cancer. CDR3 nucleotide sequence: TGTGCCAGCCAAACCCACTCCCGGGGCGGGGGGCTAAGTGGCTACACCTTC. This codes for CASQTHSRGGGLSGYTF.